The T cell receptor beta chain under discussion was sequenced for a study of response to subunit inactivated influenza vaccine. Study-wide points: New T cells are recruited in small numbers by each seasonal influenza vaccination, according to the authors' suggestion.

Comment on this clonotype: Its antigen remains unknown.

MiXCR was run by TCRdb on the RT-PCR reads, yielding one entry per CDR3 protein. Among about 610,000 distinct CDR3 sequences listed, 14% were seen once. The sequence was collected from a middle-aged man who received an inactivated influenza vaccine. The sample in question was PBMCs from blood, obtained approximately 12 days after vaccination.

CDR3 in amino acids: CASNPAGLSSYEQYF. The CDR3 DNA reads TGTGCCAGCAATCCGGCAGGGCTGAGCTCCTACGAGCAGTACTTC. The chain employs TRBV9 and TRBJ2-7; a weak D match, TRBD1 (5 bases). V lost 6 bases, J lost 0 bases, and 16 bases lay in between. The CDR3 length is 15 residues. Germline lookup yields CDR1 SGDLS and CDR2 YYNGEE.